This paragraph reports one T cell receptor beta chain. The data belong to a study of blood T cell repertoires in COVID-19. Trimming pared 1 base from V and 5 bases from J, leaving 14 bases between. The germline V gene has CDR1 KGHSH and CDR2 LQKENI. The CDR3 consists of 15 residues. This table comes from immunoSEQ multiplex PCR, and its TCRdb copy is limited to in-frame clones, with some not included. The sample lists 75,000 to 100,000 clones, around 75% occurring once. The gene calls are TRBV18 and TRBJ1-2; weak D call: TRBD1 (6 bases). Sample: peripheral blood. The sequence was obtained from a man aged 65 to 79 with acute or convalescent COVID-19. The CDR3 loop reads CASSPRTALFYGYTF. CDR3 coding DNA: TGTGCCAGCTCACCACGGACAGCCCTCTTTTATGGCTACACCTTC.